This T cell receptor (beta chain) was identified in a study of CD8+ T cells in alopecia areata. Notes on the study in general: Links between baseline CD8+ expansion and response need larger treated cohorts. Patients shared TCRs less clearly than mice did, possibly owing to HLA.

As to treatment: oral pan-JAK inhibitor, 5-10 mg twice daily. Once RNA had been extracted, it was reverse transcribed into cDNA to act as the sequencing template. Measured with immunoSEQ multiplex PCR; TCRdb has only the in-frame clones, and not every one. The sample yields hundreds of thousands of clones, 60% seen once. On this clone: As yet, its antigen is unknown.

This clonotype was obtained from a human donor with alopecia areata. Sequenced material: CD4+ T cells sorted from blood, taken between weeks 51 and 52, from a patient treated with tofacitinib.

CDR3 in amino acids: CASSGEAGGNQPQHF. The CDR3 nucleotides read TGTGCCAGCAGTGGGGAAGCCGGAGGTAATCAGCCCCAGCATTTT. The genes are TRBV2 and TRBJ1-5; no clear D gene. Between the trimmed V and J ends, which lost 4 bases and 4 bases, there was a span of 14 bases. CDR1 is SNHLY and CDR2 is FYNNEI in the germline V gene. The CDR3 is 15 amino acids.